The 29 T cell receptor beta chains below were found in one sample sequenced in a study of T cell repertoires in cytomegalovirus infection. TCRdb ran MiXCR on the reads and lists one entry per CDR3 protein. The sample holds under 850,000 distinct CDR3 sequences, less than 40% seen once. The sample comprised PBMCs. The receptors originated from a human donor in good health (CMV status not recorded). Some clones in this sample may be carry-over from other donors' samples.

The J gene is TRBJ1-5, the V gene TRBV20-1; D might be TRBD1 (5 bases). This CDR3 contains 12 residues. Germline V gene data show CDR1 as DFQATT and CDR2 as SNEGSKA (reference sequence). The V end lost 7 bases, the J end lost 6 bases, and 13 bases lay between the germline ends. CDR3 in amino acids: CSVTSGIQPQHF. CDR3 bases: TGCAGTGTTACCTCAGGGATTCAGCCCCAGCATTTT.

As to this clonotype: Likely a read error: the CDR3 ends without its conserved phenylalanine or tryptophan. This chain links TRBV19 with TRBJ2-7, with TRBD1 matching over 10 bases. V shed 5 bases, J shed 3 bases, and the junction held 7 bases outside the gene matches. Germline loops: CDR1 LNHDA, CDR2 SQIVND (reference sequence). The CDR3 runs 15 residues. CDR3 loop: CASSVRTGGIYEQYL. The CDR3 nucleotides are TGTGCCAGTAGTGTACGGACAGGGGGAATCTACGAGCAGTACTTA.

This clonotype has just one count. The rearrangement joins TRBV20-1 to TRBJ1-4, with 7 bases identical to TRBD1. This CDR3 comprises 14 residues. V dropped 6 bases and J dropped 0; count of bases not matched to a gene: 4. Germline V CDR1 and CDR2: DFQATT, SNEGSKA (reference sequence). In DNA, the CDR3 is TGCAGTGCCAGGGGGTTACCAACTAATGAAAAACTGTTTTTT. This encodes CSARGLPTNEKLFF.

This clonotype was observed a few times. J is TRBJ2-3 and V is TRBV10-3; TRBD1 matches 9 bases. V dropped 11 bases and J dropped 4; count of bases not matched to a gene: 10. Germline CDR1 ENHRY, CDR2 SYGVKD. CDR3 size: 14 residues. The CDR3 protein is CASVGGQGSDTQYF. The CDR3 DNA follows: TGTGCCTCAGTAGGGGGACAGGGTTCAGATACGCAGTATTTT.

The CDR3 DNA follows: TGTGCCAGCAGCTTAGCGTTGAGCTCACAGTTCTTC. As protein: CASSLALSSQFF. The V and J genes are TRBV11-1 and TRBJ2-1; the D is unclear. Trimming took 0 bases from V and 13 from J, leaving 10 bases between them. Germline loops: CDR1 SGHAT, CDR2 FQDESV (reference sequence). The CDR3 has 12 residues. Filled out from reference TRBV11-1 and TRBJ2-1, the complete variable domain reads EAEVAQSPRYKITEKSQAVAFWCDPISGHATLYWYRQILGQGPELLVQFQDESVVDDSQLPKDRFSAERLKGVDSTLKIQPAELGDSAMYLCASSLALSSQFFGPGTRLTVL.

This clonotype has just one count. This rearrangement joins TRBV5-1 to TRBJ2-1, with 10 nucleotides matching TRBD2. The CDR3 consists of 15 residues. Germline CDR1 is SGHRS and CDR2 is YFSETQ. V was pared by 3 bases and J by 9 bases, with 9 bases of the junction left unmatched. The CDR3 loop reads CASSSTAGGPGEQFF. The CDR3 DNA reads TGCGCCAGCAGCTCCACAGCGGGAGGGCCCGGTGAGCAGTTCTTC.

This clonotype was seen a few times. The chain employs TRBV12-3 or TRBV12-4 and TRBJ1-4; no clear D. This CDR3 spans 14 amino acids. Deletions cut 7 bases from V and 0 bases from J, with 9 bases between. The CDR3: CASTSGATNEKLFF. DNA of the CDR3: TGTGCCAGCACCTCAGGCGCAACTAATGAAAAACTGTTTTTT.

This clonotype was counted a few times. The chain carries TRBV5-6 and TRBJ1-6, with unresolved D. Trimming stripped 0 bases from V and 6 bases from J, with 10 bases between. This CDR3 contains 15 residues. Looked up from germline, CDR1 is SGHDT and CDR2 is YYEEEE. In nucleotides, the CDR3 is TGTGCCAGCAGCTTGGAGACACGTGGTAATTCACCCCTCCACTTT. Translation: CASSLETRGNSPLHF.

This clonotype was picked up one time. Mismatch with germline at one junction end may stem from a read error. This chain links TRBV7-2 with TRBJ1-2; TRBD1 agrees at 7 bases. This CDR3 is 15 amino acids long. Germline V gene sequence: CDR1 SGHTA, CDR2 FQGNSA. CDR3 protein: CSSTLATGQNYGYPF. The DNA of the CDR3 is TGTTCCAGCACCTTAGCCACGGGACAGAACTATGGCTACCCCTTC.

A remark on this clonotype: Sequence at one end of the junction differs from germline and may be a read error. CDR3: CASSLGMGLNTAAFF. CDR3 DNA sequence: TGTGCCAGCAGTTTAGGTATGGGGCTGAACACTGCAGCTTTCTTT. The chain couples TRBV28 to TRBJ1-1; D might be TRBD1 (5 bases). This CDR3 is 15 amino acids long. Germline V gene lookup returns CDR1 MDHEN and CDR2 SYDVKM.

This clonotype was picked up a small number of times. This chain links TRBV7-6 with TRBJ2-1; D possibly matches TRBD1 or TRBD2 (6 bases each). Trimming removed 0 bases at V and 3 bases at J, with 9 bases between. Germline V gene lookup returns CDR1 SGHVS and CDR2 FNYEAQ. The CDR3 is made up of 15 amino acids. For the CDR3, the DNA is TGTGCCAGCAGCTTAGCGGAGGGGGGCTACAATGAGCAGTTCTTC. Translation gives CASSLAEGGYNEQFF.

In the case of this clonotype: This may arise from a read error, as a much more abundant clone is one base away. The rearrangement uses TRBV7-2 and TRBJ1-5; D gene ambiguous. In germline, CDR1 is SGHTA, CDR2 FQGNSA. The CDR3 covers 15 residues. CDR3 DNA sequence: TGTGCCAGCAGCTTAGCGCCGGCTCGGCGGCAGCCCCCGCATTTT. Encoded protein: CASSLAPARRQPPHF.

This clonotype was found many times. This chain links TRBV7-2 with TRBJ1-6, with a possible D match to TRBD1 (5 bases). This CDR3 has 14 residues. V lost 1 base and J lost 10, with 11 bases in between. Germline V lookup: CDR1 SGHTA, CDR2 FQGNSA. The CDR3 spells CASSLGQPISPLHF. In DNA, the CDR3 is TGTGCCAGCAGCTTAGGACAGCCTATCTCACCCCTCCACTTT.

This clonotype was observed many times. The chain combines TRBV7-3 with TRBJ1-2, with D perhaps TRBD1 (5 bases). Trimming left V 5 bases short and J 2 bases short, with 12 bases between. The CDR3 sequence is 14 residues long. Germline V CDR1 and CDR2: SGHTA, FQGTGA. Written as DNA, the CDR3 is TGTGCCAGCAGCCCGGCAGGGCAAAACTATGGCTACACCTTC. As protein: CASSPAGQNYGYTF.

This clonotype has ten or more counts. The V call is TRBV7-2, the J call TRBJ2-5; 12 nucleotides agree with TRBD2. CDR3 length: 14 amino acids. From germline, CDR1 is SGHTA and CDR2 FQGNSA. V gave up 4 bases and J gave up 4 bases; unmatched junction bases: 1. The CDR3 bases are TGTGCCAGCAGCTGGGGACTAGCGGGAGAGACCCAGTACTTC. As protein: CASSWGLAGETQYF.

This clonotype came up once. The chain combines TRBV5-1 with TRBJ2-7, with 7 bases that match TRBD2. Germline CDR1 SGHRS, CDR2 YFSETQ. There are 16 residues in the CDR3. Germline trimming cut 4 bases from V and 6 bases from J; bases unmatched to any gene: 16. The CDR3 sequence is CASSAGPSGTKFEQYF. DNA for the CDR3: TGCGCCAGCAGCGCGGGGCCGAGCGGGACCAAGTTCGAGCAGTACTTC.

This clonotype was seen repeatedly, ten times or more. The chain has TRBV7-2 and TRBJ1-2; the D is unclear. Per the germline V gene, CDR1 is SGHTA and CDR2 is FQGNSA. The CDR3 extends over 13 amino acids. V lost 2 bases and J lost 4, with 8 bases in between. CDR3 coding DNA: TGTGCCAGCAGCTTAAGGTTCGCCTATGGCTACACCTTC. The encoded protein is CASSLRFAYGYTF. The variable domain in full, with the rest retrieved from reference TRBV7-2 and TRBJ1-2, is GAGVSQSPSNKVTEKGKDVELRCDPISGHTALYWYRQSLGQGLEFLIYFQGNSAPDKSGLPSDRFSAERTGGSVSTLTIQRTQQEDSAVYLCASSLRFAYGYTFGSGTRLTVV.

This clonotype was observed at least ten times. CDR3 bases: TGTGCCAGCACCGAAGGACTAGCGAGATATTCTGAGCAGTTCTTC. This encodes CASTEGLARYSEQFF. This rearrangement joins TRBV12-3 or TRBV12-4 to TRBJ2-1; TRBD2 aligns across 9 bases. Trimming took 7 bases from V and 9 from J; bases not matched to a gene: 13. CDR3 size: 15 residues.

V gene TRBV2 combines with J gene TRBJ1-5; TRBD1 matches 10 bases. With V trimmed by 6 bases and J by 4 bases, 9 bases remained unmatched. The CDR3 runs 16 residues. Germline V gives CDR1 SNHLY, CDR2 FYNNEI. Here the CDR3 reads CASSRDRGVGNQPQHF. The CDR3 DNA sequence: TGTGCCAGCAGCCGGGACAGGGGAGTTGGAAATCAGCCCCAGCATTTT. The entire variable domain, with the rest obtained from reference TRBV2 and TRBJ1-5, is as follows: EPEVTQTPSHQVTQMGQEVILRCVPISNHLYFYWYRQILGQKVEFLVSFYNNEISEKSEIFDDQFSVERPDGSNFTLKIRSTKLEDSAMYFCASSRDRGVGNQPQHFGDGTRLSIL.

The chain is built from TRBV20-1 and TRBJ1-5, with 7 bases matching TRBD1. J lost 6 bases, V lost 7 bases, and 9 bases had no gene match. Germline V CDR1 and CDR2: DFQATT, SNEGSKA (reference sequence). The CDR3 is 13 residues long. The CDR3 DNA sequence: TGCAGTGTTAAGTACAGGGGCAGTCAGCCCCAGCATTTT. Translation: CSVKYRGSQPQHF.

This clonotype was seen repeatedly, ten times or more. V usage is TRBV7-8 and J usage is TRBJ1-2, with TRBD1 identical over 8 bases. The CDR3 is 13 amino acids. Germline trimming cut 3 bases from V and 10 bases from J; bases unmatched to any gene: 7. CDR1 and CDR2 from the germline V gene are SGHVS and FQNEAQ. DNA of the CDR3: TGTGCCAGCAGCTTCAGGGGGCGGGAGCCCTACACCTTC. Amino acids: CASSFRGREPYTF. Supplemented by reference TRBV7-8 and TRBJ1-2, the full variable domain reads GAGVSQSPRYKVAKRGQDVALRCDPISGHVSLFWYQQALGQGPEFLTYFQNEAQLDKSGLPSDRFFAERPEGSVSTLKIQRTQQEDSAVYLCASSFRGREPYTFGSGTRLTVV.

Ten or more counts support this clonotype. This sequence joins TRBV19 and TRBJ1-1, with 8 bases aligning to TRBD1. CDR1 is LNHDA and CDR2 is SQIVND in the germline V gene (reference sequence). This CDR3 region has 15 residues. With 3 bases clipped from V and 1 base from J, the junction kept 4 bases outside the gene matches. CDR3 nucleotides: TGTGCCAGTAGTATTAGGGACAGGTCGAACACTGAAGCTTTCTTT. Amino acids: CASSIRDRSNTEAFF. Full variable domain (outside the CDR3, taken from reference TRBV19 and TRBJ1-1): DGGITQSPKYLFRKEGQNVTLSCEQNLNHDAMYWYRQDPGQGLRLIYYSQIVNDFQKGDIAEGYSVSREKKESFPLTVTSAQKNPTAFYLCASSIRDRSNTEAFFGQGTRLTVV.

This clonotype occurred a few times. The rearrangement uses TRBV12-3 or TRBV12-4 and TRBJ2-7, with D unresolved. The CDR3 loop spans 17 amino acids. Between the trimmed V and J ends, which lost 0 bases and 0 bases, there was a span of 15 bases. CDR3 sequence reads: CASSLALNSWNSYEQYF. The CDR3 region has the DNA TGTGCCAGCAGTTTAGCGCTTAACAGCTGGAACTCCTACGAGCAGTACTTC.

The V gene is TRBV3-1, the J gene TRBJ1-2; D remains ambiguous. Looked up from germline, CDR1 is LGHDT and CDR2 is YNNKEL (reference sequence). V gave up 0 bases and J gave up 9 bases, with 11 bases separating them. There are 13 residues in the CDR3. The CDR3 region is CASSQDLGSSYTF. The DNA of the CDR3 is TGTGCCAGCAGCCAAGATCTGGGGAGTAGCTACACCTTC.

This chain connects TRBV13 to TRBJ1-1, with D possibly TRBD1 on 6 matching bases. V was cut by 5 bases and J by 3 bases, with 16 bases left in between. Germline-derived CDR1 and CDR2 are PRHDT and FYEKMQ (reference sequence). The CDR3 runs to 15 residues. CDR3 DNA: TGTGCCAGCAGCACGGGGGCTCGGGCGGACACTGAAGCTTTCTTT. This codes for CASSTGARADTEAFF.

CDR3 loop: CASSGRGRGLNTIYF. For the CDR3, the DNA is TGTGCCAGCAGCGGGCGGGGTCGGGGCTTAAACACCATATATTTT. The chain combines TRBV7-6 with TRBJ1-3; D perhaps matches TRBD1 (5 bases). This CDR3 contains 15 residues. The germline V and J ends were trimmed by 5 bases and 6 bases, with 17 bases remaining between them. The germline gives CDR1 SGHVS, CDR2 FNYEAQ. Full variable domain (remainder filled in from reference TRBV7-6 and TRBJ1-3): GAGVSQSPRYKVTKRGQDVALRCDPISGHVSLYWYRQALGQGPEFLTYFNYEAQQDKSGLPNDRFSAERPEGSISTLTIQRTEQRDSAMYRCASSGRGRGLNTIYFGEGSWLTVV.

Of note for this clonotype: No conserved phenylalanine or tryptophan ends this CDR3, so it is likely a read error. The DNA is left out, because the CDR3 cannot be placed on it with certainty; the CDR3 is given as TCRdb lists it. The rearrangement uses TRBV10-3 and TRBJ2-3; the table assigns TRBD2, which was not confirmed against the DNA. CDR1 ENHRY and CDR2 SYGVKD come from the germline V gene. The CDR3 spans 16 residues, counting both ends. CDR3 region: CAISDHQSPGVDTHCL.

A few counts support this clonotype. V and J are TRBV2 and TRBJ2-2; possible D gene TRBD1, 6 bases. The CDR3 runs to 13 residues. Trimming cost V 1 base and J 6 bases, with 6 bases left between them. In germline, CDR1 is SNHLY, CDR2 FYNNEI. This chain's CDR3 is CASSEEGAGELFF. DNA of the CDR3: TGTGCCAGCAGTGAAGAGGGGGCCGGGGAGCTGTTTTTT.

This clonotype showed up just a few times. This chain joins TRBV7-9 and TRBJ2-3; possible D gene TRBD2, 6 bases. Germline V CDR1 and CDR2: SEHNR, FQNEAQ (reference sequence). This CDR3 has 14 amino acids. Trimming shortened V by 5 bases and J by 6 bases, and 15 bases separated the two germline ends. CDR3 nucleotide sequence: TGTGCCAGCAGCCCACTAGCAGTTGGGGATACGCAGTATTTT. It yields the protein CASSPLAVGDTQYF.